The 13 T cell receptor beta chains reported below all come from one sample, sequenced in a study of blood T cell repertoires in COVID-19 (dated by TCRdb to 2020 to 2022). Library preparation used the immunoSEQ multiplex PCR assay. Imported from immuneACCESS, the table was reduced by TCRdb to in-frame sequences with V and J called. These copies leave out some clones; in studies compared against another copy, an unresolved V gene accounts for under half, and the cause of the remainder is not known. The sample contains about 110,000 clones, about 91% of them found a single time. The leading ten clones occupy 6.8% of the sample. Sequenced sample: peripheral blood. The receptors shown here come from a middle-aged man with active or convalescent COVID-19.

CDR3 in amino acids: CASSQTGRNYGYTF. CDR3 sequence (DNA): TGTGCCAGCAGCCAGACAGGGAGGAACTATGGCTACACCTTC. The rearrangement joins TRBV28 to TRBJ1-2, with TRBD1 identical over 7 bases. Germline CDR1 MDHEN, CDR2 SYDVKM. CDR3 size: 14 residues. Losses at the gene ends were 6 bases for V and 2 bases for J; bases not matched to a gene: 6.

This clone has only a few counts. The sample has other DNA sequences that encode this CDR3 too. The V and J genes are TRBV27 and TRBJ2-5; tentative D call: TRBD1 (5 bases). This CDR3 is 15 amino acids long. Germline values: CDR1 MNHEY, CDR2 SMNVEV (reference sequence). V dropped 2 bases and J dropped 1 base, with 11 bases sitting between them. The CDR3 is CASSLGASSQETQYF. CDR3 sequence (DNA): TGTGCCAGCAGTTTAGGGGCCAGCTCCCAAGAGACCCAGTACTTC.

CDR3 region: CAWSANYGYTF. The CDR3 nucleotides read TGTGCCTGGTCCGCTAACTATGGCTACACCTTC. The chain has TRBV30 and TRBJ1-2; D unclear. The CDR3 runs to 11 residues. Germline CDR1 and CDR2: GTSNPN and SVGIG (reference sequence). V lost 5 bases and J lost 0, with 4 bases in between.

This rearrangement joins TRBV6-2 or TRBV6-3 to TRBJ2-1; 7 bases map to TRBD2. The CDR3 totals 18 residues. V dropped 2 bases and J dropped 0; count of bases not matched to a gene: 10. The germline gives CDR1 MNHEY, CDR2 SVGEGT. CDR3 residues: CASSYPLTSSSSYNEQFF. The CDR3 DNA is TGTGCCAGCAGTTACCCGCTGACTAGCTCAAGCTCCTACAATGAGCAGTTCTTC.

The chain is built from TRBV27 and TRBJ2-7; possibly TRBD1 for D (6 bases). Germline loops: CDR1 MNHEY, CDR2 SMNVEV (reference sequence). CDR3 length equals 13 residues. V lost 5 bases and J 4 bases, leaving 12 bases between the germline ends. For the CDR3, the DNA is TGTGCCAGCAGTAGAACAGGGAGATACGAGCAGTACTTC. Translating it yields CASSRTGRYEQYF.

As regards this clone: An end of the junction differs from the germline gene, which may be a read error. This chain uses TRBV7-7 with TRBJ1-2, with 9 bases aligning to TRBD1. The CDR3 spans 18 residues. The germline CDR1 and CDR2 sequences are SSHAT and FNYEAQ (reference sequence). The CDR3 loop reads CASSLRVRVGTGNYGYTF. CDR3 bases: TGTGCTAGCAGCTTAAGGGTTAGGGTCGGGACAGGGAACTATGGCTACACCTTC.

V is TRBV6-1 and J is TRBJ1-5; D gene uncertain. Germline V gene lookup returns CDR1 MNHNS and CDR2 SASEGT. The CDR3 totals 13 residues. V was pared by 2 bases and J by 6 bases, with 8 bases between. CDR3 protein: CASSEKSGQPQHF. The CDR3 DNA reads TGTGCCAGCAGTGAAAAATCCGGTCAGCCCCAGCATTTT.

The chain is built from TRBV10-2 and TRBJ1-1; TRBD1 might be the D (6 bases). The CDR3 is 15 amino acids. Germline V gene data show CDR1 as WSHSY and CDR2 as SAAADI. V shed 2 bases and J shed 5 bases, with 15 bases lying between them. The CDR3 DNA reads TGCGCCAGCAGTGAGAATGGGGGGGGCGAGACTGAAGCTTTCTTT. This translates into CASSENGGGETEAFF.

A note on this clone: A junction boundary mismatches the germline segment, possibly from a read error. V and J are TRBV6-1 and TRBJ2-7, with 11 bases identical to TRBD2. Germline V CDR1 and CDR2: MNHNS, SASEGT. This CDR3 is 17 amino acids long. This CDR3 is CASSAYSGTSGSNEQYF. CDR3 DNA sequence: TGTGCCAGCAGTGCATACTCCGGGACTAGCGGCTCCAACGAGCAGTACTTC.

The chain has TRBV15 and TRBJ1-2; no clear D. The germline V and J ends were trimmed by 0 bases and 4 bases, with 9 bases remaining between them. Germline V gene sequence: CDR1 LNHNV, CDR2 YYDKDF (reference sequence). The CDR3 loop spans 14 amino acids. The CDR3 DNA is TGTGCCACCAGCAGAGATGCAGGATTCTATGGCTACACCTTC. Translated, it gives CATSRDAGFYGYTF.

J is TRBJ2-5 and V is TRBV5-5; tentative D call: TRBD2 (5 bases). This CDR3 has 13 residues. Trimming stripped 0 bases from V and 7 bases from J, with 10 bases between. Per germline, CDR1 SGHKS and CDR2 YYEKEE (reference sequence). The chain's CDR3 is CASSLASLVTQYF. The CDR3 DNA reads TGTGCCAGCAGCTTGGCTAGCCTCGTGACCCAGTACTTC.

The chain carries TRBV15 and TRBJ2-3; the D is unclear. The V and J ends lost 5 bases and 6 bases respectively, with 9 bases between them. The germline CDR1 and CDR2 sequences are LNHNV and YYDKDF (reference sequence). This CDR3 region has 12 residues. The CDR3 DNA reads TGTGCCACCAGCGGGTACGGGGATACGCAGTATTTT. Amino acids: CATSGYGDTQYF.

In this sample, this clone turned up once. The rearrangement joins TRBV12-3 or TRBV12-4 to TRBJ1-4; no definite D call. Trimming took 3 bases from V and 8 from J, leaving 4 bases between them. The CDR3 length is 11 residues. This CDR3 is CASSFREKLFF. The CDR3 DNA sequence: TGTGCCAGCAGTTTCCGGGAAAAACTGTTTTTT.